This section outlines one T cell receptor (beta chain) sequence together with its context. The antigen remains undetermined. These data belong to a study of T cell clonotyping in hematopoietic cell transplantation. Study as a whole: Cytoreduction preceded collection of pretransplant recipient samples. Whole-study results and caveats: CD4 and CD8 repertoire contributions could not be separated without sorting. At the given depth, recipient repertoires were over 95% de novo clonotypes.

Time point here: recipient sample about 28 days before transplant, after cytoreduction. Recipients were bled about 28 days pretransplant and at posttransplant days 30, 100, 180. Produced via immunoSEQ multiplex PCR; TCRdb's table is partial and in-frame only. This sample has 25,000 to 35,000 clones, with under 95% found just once. The CDR3 is 15 amino acids. The V gene's germline CDR1 is SGDLS and CDR2 YYNGEE. Trimming removed 4 bases from V and 5 bases from J; junction bases left unmatched: 9. V gene TRBV9 combines with J gene TRBJ2-5; 9 positions agree with TRBD2. The sample was peripheral blood mononuclear cells, taken before stem cell transplant. The sequence was collected from a man between 50 and 59 years old with acute myeloid leukemia. Some clones in this sample may be carry-over from other donors' samples. CDR3 protein: CASSSPRGGSETQYF. In DNA, the CDR3 is TGTGCCAGCAGCTCCCCGCGGGGGGGTTCTGAGACCCAGTACTTC.